This T cell receptor beta chain was sequenced for a study of T cell changes during pregnancy in multiple sclerosis. Assay: immunoSEQ multiplex PCR; the TCRdb copy retains only in-frame clones and omits some. The sample gives about 92,000 clones, more than 85% of which show up once; more than 1.5% is in the top ten. This CDR3 has 14 amino acids. Germline CDR1 reads LNHDA; CDR2 reads SQIVND (reference sequence). With V trimmed by 7 bases and J by 1 base, 6 bases remained unmatched. The rearrangement links TRBV19 to TRBJ2-7; 8 positions match TRBD1. Material: peripheral blood, obtained in the first trimester of pregnancy. This receptor was taken from a female donor with multiple sclerosis, enrolled in a pregnancy study. The DNA of the CDR3 is TGTGCCAGTACTCGAGGGACAGGTTCCTACGAGCAGTACTTC. Its protein is CASTRGTGSYEQYF.